This T cell receptor (beta chain) is drawn from a study of Ad26.COV2.S vaccination and SARS-CoV-2 variants. About the research overall: Ad26.COV2.S, an intramuscular injection, was given once or twice 56 days apart.

The treatment is: some 19 received Ad26.COV2.S at low or high dose, single or two shots; roughly 5 received placebo; per-sample allocation not given. Samples analyzed were those drawn on day 63 after the first vaccine or placebo injection. The V gene's germline CDR1 is SGDLS and CDR2 YYNGEE. Trimming removed 1 base at V and 0 bases at J, with 14 bases between. There are 18 residues in the CDR3. Method: immunoSEQ multiplex PCR; TCRdb's copy keeps in-frame clones and lacks some. Of 350,000 to 550,000 clones listed, 80% to 90% are singletons. This clonotype was obtained from a person aged 18 to 59 who received the Ad26.COV2.S COVID-19 vaccine or a placebo. This sample comprised peripheral blood, obtained in a trial of Ad26.COV2.S vaccine versus placebo. The chain recombines TRBV9 with TRBJ1-6, with a weak D call TRBD1 (5 bases). CDR3 in DNA: TGTGCCAGCAGCGTAACAGGTTCCACGAGCTCCTATAATTCACCCCTCCACTTT. It translates to CASSVTGSTSSYNSPLHF.